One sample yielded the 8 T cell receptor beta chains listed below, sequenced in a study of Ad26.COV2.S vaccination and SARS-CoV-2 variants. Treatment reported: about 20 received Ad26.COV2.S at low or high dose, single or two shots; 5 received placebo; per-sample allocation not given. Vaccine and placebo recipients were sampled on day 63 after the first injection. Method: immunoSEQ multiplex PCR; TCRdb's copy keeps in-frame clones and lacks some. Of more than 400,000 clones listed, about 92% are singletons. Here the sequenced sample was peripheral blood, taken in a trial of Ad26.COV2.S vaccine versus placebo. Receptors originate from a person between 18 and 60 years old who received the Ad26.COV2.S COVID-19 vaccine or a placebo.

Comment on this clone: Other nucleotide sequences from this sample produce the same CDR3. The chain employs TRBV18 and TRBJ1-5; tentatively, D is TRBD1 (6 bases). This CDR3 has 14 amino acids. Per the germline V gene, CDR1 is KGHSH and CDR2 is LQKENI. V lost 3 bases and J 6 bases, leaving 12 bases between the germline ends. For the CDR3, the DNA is TGTGCCAGCTCACCTTCGGGGGGCGGTCAGCCCCAGCATTTT. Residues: CASSPSGGGQPQHF.

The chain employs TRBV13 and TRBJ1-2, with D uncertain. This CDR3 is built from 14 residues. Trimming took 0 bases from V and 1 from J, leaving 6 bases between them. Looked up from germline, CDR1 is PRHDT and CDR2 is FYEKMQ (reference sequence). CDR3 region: CASSLGSSNYGYTF. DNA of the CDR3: TGTGCCAGCAGCTTAGGCAGTAGTAACTATGGCTACACCTTC.

CDR3 in DNA: TGTGCCAGCAGCTCATGGACTAGCGGGAAGAGCACAGATACGCAGTATTTT. Amino acid sequence: CASSSWTSGKSTDTQYF. The rearrangement links TRBV7-3 to TRBJ2-3; 12 bases match TRBD2. Looked up from germline, CDR1 is SGHTA and CDR2 is FQGTGA. V was clipped by 4 bases and J by 0 bases; unmatched bases: 5. This CDR3 region has 17 residues.

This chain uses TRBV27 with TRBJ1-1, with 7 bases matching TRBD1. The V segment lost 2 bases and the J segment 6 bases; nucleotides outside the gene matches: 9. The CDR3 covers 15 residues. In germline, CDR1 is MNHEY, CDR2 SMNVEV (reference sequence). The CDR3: CASSLTPTGYPEAFF. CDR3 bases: TGTGCCAGCAGTTTAACCCCGACAGGGTACCCTGAAGCTTTCTTT.

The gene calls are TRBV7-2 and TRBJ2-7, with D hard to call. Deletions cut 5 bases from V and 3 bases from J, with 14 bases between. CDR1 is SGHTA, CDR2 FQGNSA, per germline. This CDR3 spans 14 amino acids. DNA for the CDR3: TGTGCCAGCAGCCCCGAACGTACCGGCTACGAGCAGTACTTC. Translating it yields CASSPERTGYEQYF. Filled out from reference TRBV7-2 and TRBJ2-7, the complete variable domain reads GAGVSQSPSNKVTEKGKDVELRCDPISGHTALYWYRQSLGQGLEFLIYFQGNSAPDKSGLPSDRFSAERTGGSVSTLTIQRTQQEDSAVYLCASSPERTGYEQYFGPGTRLTVT.

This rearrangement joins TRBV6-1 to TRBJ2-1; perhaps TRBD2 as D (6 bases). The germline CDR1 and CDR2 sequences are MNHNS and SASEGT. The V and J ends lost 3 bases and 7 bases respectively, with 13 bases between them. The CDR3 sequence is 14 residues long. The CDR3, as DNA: TGTGCCAGCAGTGAGATGCCCCGGGAGAATGAGCAGTTCTTC. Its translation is CASSEMPRENEQFF.

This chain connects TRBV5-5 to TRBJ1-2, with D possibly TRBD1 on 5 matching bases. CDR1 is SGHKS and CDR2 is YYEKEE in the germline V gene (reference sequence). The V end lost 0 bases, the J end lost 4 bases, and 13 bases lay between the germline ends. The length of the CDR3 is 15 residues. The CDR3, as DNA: TGTGCCAGCAGCTTGGCCGGTCAGGGCGTCTATGGCTACACCTTC. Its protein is CASSLAGQGVYGYTF.

CDR3 in amino acids: CASSLGDRGPTEAFF. The CDR3 DNA reads as TGTGCCAGCAGCTTAGGTGACAGGGGTCCCACTGAAGCTTTCTTT. The chain is built from TRBV7-8 and TRBJ1-1; TRBD1 aligns across 8 bases. This CDR3 is built from 15 residues. Germline CDR1 and CDR2: SGHVS and FQNEAQ. Unmatched junction bases numbered 5, after V lost 1 base and J lost 4 bases.